This T cell receptor beta chain was obtained from a study of regulatory T cells in long-lasting Graves disease (dated by TCRdb to about 2021). At the level of the whole study: Antithyroid drugs had been taken for less than 3 months by newly diagnosed Graves' disease patients. Peripheral blood TCR sequencing and RNA sequencing compared persistent Graves' disease patients with newly diagnosed Graves' disease patients. The study took place in China and was registered as a clinical trial. TCR sequencing covered some 13 persistent and 20 or so newly diagnosed Graves' disease patients, 33 samples in total.

CDR1 and CDR2 (MNHNS, SASEGT) derive from the germline V gene. Trimming at the junction amounts to 7 bases on V and 6 bases on J, and the germline ends lie 18 bases apart. Measured from the cysteine to the phenylalanine, the CDR3 is 14 residues long. Only CDR3 DNA remains: 42 bases, in frame from the first base. This specimen's time point label, interpreted: newly diagnosed GD, antithyroid drugs for less than 3 months. RNA was extracted from PBMCs in TRIzol for both TCR sequencing and RNA sequencing. The diagnosis of Graves' disease followed American Thyroid Association guidelines. Patients were recruited from an endocrinology department in Xi'an, China. From each patient, 7.5 to 9.5 milliliters of peripheral blood was collected into an EDTA anticoagulant tube. Ficoll Paque Plus density gradient separation was used to isolate PBMCs, and no additional T cell sorting was done. RNA quality was checked with an Agilent 2100 Bioanalyzer and agarose gel, and concentration with a NanoDrop 2000.

Summary of the overall study and its limitations: Only peripheral blood was studied, because thyroid tissue, the primary lesion, was inaccessible. Persistent disease showed preferential use of TRBV28, TRBJ1-2 and TRBJ2-5, whereas newly diagnosed disease favored TRBV20-1 and TRBJ2-1. As a limitation, the authors acknowledged that the small sample size may reduce accuracy. Persistent Graves' disease patients showed lower TCR Shannon entropy and fewer highly expanded clones than newly diagnosed patients, suggesting clonal expansion. Persistent patients shared more public clonotypes among themselves (approximately 2,500) than newly diagnosed patients did (about 970). Only the TCR beta chain was sequenced and analyzed.

The library was made by multiplex PCR. The data were produced on an Illumina HiSeq 4000. iRepertoire HTBI primers and Arm-PCR amplification of CDR3 regions were used to construct TCR beta libraries. Before sequencing, the PCR products underwent gel purification. In the paper's pipeline: A total of fewer than 70 TRBV and 14 TRBJ segments were identified across samples and were used for gene usage analysis of CDR3 amino acid clonotypes. COPE and FqMerger were used to merge filtered high-quality paired reads into contigs. Contigs were aligned with BLAST to IMGT TRBV, TRBD and TRBJ reference genes, and CDR3 was defined per IMGT. Clonotypes above 0.1% frequency were classified as highly expanded clones. Shannon entropy served as the measure of repertoire diversity, while the Gini coefficient captured V-J evenness. A clonotype was considered public if more than one individual shared it. TCRdb reprocessed the public reads (quality trimming at Q25 with fastp, clone calling with MiXCR) and kept in-frame beta chains. Merged by CDR3 protein, the rows form single entries marked with the most common genes and DNA. The authors' filters were not applied to this entry. This sample lists about 540,000 distinct CDR3 sequences; less than 15% were detected once. Of the sample, 8.5% to 10% is held by the ten largest clones.

This clonotype was seen ten or more times. Its antigen remains undetermined. Per-base qualities were not stored, and no clone one base away is much larger. The same data also went into a second study, on T cells in Graves' hyperthyroidism and ophthalmopathy. As the second publication notes: Stable Graves' hyperthyroidism was defined as no progression to ophthalmopathy during 18 months of follow-up. Hyperthyroidism patients were newly diagnosed, had a disease duration of under 2 months, and were aged 18 to 65 years. Exclusion was applied to patients with uncontrolled infections, other autoimmune diseases, pregnancy or lactation. Clinical symptoms, serum thyroxine and TRAb, thyroid ultrasound, and orbital computed tomography formed the basis for the diagnoses. The TCR CDR3 was subjected to a first round of RT-PCR using the HTBI primer set and the Qiagen OneStep RT-PCR kit. Most expanded thyroid clonotypes (frequency above 0.001) were also detected in blood, a finding suggesting that blood repertoires may reflect thyroid immune responses. Ophthalmopathy was separated from stable hyperthyroidism by a 13 V-J signature model, with roughly 88% sensitivity and about 81% specificity obtained in cross-validation and 80%/75% obtained in testing. In validation, progression to ophthalmopathy was predicted by the model with 70.59% sensitivity and 72.22% specificity, a median of approximately 7.1 months before onset. A discovery cohort of about a hundred patients, about 40 with Graves' ophthalmopathy and roughly 59 with stable Graves' hyperthyroidism, was used to find distinguishing TCR V-J signatures. Prospective prediction of ophthalmopathy was tested in an independent validation cohort consisting of some 18 hyperthyroidism patients and about 17 patients who later progressed to ophthalmopathy. The approximately 100 discovery patients were divided at random into training and test sets in a 7:3 ratio. In six Graves' hyperthyroidism patients, the study also compared T-cell repertoires from thyroid tissue with T-cell repertoires from blood. Following sampling, methimazole starting at 30 mg daily was given to hyperthyroidism patients, and high-dose intravenous methylprednisolone was given to ophthalmopathy patients. A second multiplex PCR round built the libraries, followed by size selection and purification. Paired-end sequencing of the libraries was performed with 100 bp reads on an Illumina HiSeq2000. SOAPnuke was used to process the raw data, removing reads that contained adapters or uncalled bases, had a mean Phred below 15, or lacked an exact match to the constant primer or identifier. High-quality paired reads were merged using COPE v1.2.5, and each unique nucleotide sequence was defined as a clonotype. Clonotypes were aligned to IMGT TRBV, TRBD and TRBJ reference segments using MiTCR v1.1. Only V-J combinations with frequency above 0.0001, covering about 99% of repertoires, were analysed. The TCS score was defined as the ratio of F50 (clonal expansion) to E x V (chaos), calculated using BLOSUM62-based TCRdist between CDR3 peptides within each V-J. Welch's t-statistics and random forest reduced roughly 540 V-J features to under 15, which were used in a naive Bayes classifier (R e1071). No statistical method was used to fix the sample size in advance, and group allocation was not hidden from the investigators. According to the paper, TCR Vbeta CDR3 sequencing was carried out on roughly 130 peripheral blood samples, which came from around 43 ophthalmopathy, 80 or so hyperthyroidism and approximately 17 progressor patients.

This clonotype was obtained from a man aged 30-40 years with Graves disease. Donor details come from another sample of the same person, matched by shared clones. Sequenced here: peripheral blood mononuclear cells (PBMCs), sampled at new diagnosis, from a patient treated with antithyroid drugs. The V gene is TRBV6-1 and the J gene is TRBJ1-1; 5 matching bases give a weak D call of TRBD1. This receptor has the CDR3 CASINGGGLAEAFF. The DNA sequence follows: TGTGCCAGCATCAACGGGGGGGGTTTGGCTGAAGCTTTCTTT.